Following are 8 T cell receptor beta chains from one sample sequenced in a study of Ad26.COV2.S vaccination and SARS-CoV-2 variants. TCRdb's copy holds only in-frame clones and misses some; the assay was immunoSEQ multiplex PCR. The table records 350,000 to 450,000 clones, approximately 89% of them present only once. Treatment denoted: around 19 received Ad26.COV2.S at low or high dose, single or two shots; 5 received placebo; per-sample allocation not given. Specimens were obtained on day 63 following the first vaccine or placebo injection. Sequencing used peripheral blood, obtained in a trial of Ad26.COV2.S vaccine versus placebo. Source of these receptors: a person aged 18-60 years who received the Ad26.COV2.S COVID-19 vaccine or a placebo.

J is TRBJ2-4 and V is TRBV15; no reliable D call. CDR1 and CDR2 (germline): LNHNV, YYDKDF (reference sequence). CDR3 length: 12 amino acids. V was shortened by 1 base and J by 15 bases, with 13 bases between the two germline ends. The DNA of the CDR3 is TGTGCCACCAGCAGAGGCAGGTCCAGCGCGTACTTC. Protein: CATSRGRSSAYF. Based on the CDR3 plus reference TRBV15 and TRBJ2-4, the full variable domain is DAMVIQNPRYQVTQFGKPVTLSCSQTLNHNVMYWYQQKSSQAPKLLFHYYDKDFNNEADTPDNFQSRRPNTSFCFLDIRSPGLGDTAMYLCATSRGRSSAYFGAGTRLSVL.

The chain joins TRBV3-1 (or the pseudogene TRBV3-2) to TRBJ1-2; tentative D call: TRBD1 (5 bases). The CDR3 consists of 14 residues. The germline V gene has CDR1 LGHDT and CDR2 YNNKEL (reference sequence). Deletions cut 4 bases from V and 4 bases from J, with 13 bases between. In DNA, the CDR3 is TGTGCCAGCAGCCCCGACAGTAGGGGCTATGGCTACACCTTC. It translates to CASSPDSRGYGYTF.

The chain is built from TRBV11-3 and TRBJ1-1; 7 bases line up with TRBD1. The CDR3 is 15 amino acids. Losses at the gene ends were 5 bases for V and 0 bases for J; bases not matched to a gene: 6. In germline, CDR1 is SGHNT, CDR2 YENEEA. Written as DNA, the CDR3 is TGTGCCAGCAGCACCCCCGGGACAGTGAACACTGAAGCTTTCTTT. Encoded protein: CASSTPGTVNTEAFF.

DNA of the CDR3: TGCGCCAGCAGCCAAGTGGGTCTTGGGAGTCAAGTCATTCAGTACTTC. Translation gives CASSQVGLGSQVIQYF. The gene calls are TRBV4-1 and TRBJ2-4, with D tentatively TRBD2 (5 bases). Germline V gene data show CDR1 as MGHRA and CDR2 as YSYEKL. The V gene lost 1 base and the J gene lost 9 bases, with 19 bases spanning the gap. The CDR3 extends over 16 amino acids.

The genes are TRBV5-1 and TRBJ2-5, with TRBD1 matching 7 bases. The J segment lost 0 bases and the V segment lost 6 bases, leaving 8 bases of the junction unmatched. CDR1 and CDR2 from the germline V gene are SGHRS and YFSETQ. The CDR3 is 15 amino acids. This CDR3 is CASTEGQTYQETQYF. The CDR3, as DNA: TGCGCCAGCACAGAGGGACAGACGTACCAAGAGACCCAGTACTTC.

The CDR3 sequence: CASSHRGGRADTQYF. The CDR3 region has the DNA TGTGCCAGCAGCCATCGGGGCGGGAGGGCAGATACGCAGTATTTT. V and J are TRBV3-1 (or the pseudogene TRBV3-2) and TRBJ2-3; TRBD2 matches 9 bases. This CDR3 is built from 15 residues. After removal of 3 bases from V and 4 bases from J, the junction contained 5 bases not matched to a gene. Germline CDR1 LGHDT, CDR2 YNNKEL (reference sequence).

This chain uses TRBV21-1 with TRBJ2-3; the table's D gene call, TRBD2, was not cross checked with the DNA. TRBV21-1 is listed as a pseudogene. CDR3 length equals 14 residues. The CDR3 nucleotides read TGTGCCAGCAGCAAGGACTTATTCAGGGATACGCAGTATTTT. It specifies CASSKDLFRDTQYF.

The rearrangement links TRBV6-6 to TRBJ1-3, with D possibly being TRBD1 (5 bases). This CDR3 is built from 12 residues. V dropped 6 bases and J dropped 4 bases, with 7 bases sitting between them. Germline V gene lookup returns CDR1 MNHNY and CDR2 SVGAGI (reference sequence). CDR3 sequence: CASSRQGNTIYF. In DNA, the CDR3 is TGTGCCAGCAGCAGACAGGGAAACACCATATATTTT.